These T cell receptor beta chains were read from a single sample in a study of T cell repertoires in cytomegalovirus infection. TCRdb re-called the reads with MiXCR, one entry per CDR3 protein. This sample yields under 350,000 distinct CDR3 sequences, of which 8% to 10% are seen a single time; 3.5% to 4.5% belongs to the top ten. The sequencing sample was made of PBMCs. These receptors all come from a human donor in good health (CMV status not recorded). Some clones in this sample may be carry-over from other donors' samples. Both conserved end residues are trimmed from each CDR3.

CDR3aa: ASSLGPGEGAGGGYT
j_gene: TRBJ1-2
v_gene: TRBV7-2

CDR3aa: ASSPRRQGPEAF
j_gene: TRBJ1-1
v_gene: TRBV7-2

CDR3aa: ASSWQGRGEQY
j_gene: TRBJ2-7
v_gene: TRBV6-2/TRBV6-3

CDR3aa: ASWEGGNIQY
j_gene: TRBJ2-4
v_gene: TRBV12-3/TRBV12-4

CDR3aa: ASSPQLAGINEQF
j_gene: TRBJ2-1
v_gene: TRBV7-3

CDR3aa: ASRIGQGKAF
j_gene: TRBJ1-1
v_gene: TRBV19

CDR3aa: ASSPSYNEQF
j_gene: TRBJ2-1
v_gene: TRBV7-2

CDR3aa: ASSRLQESYGYT
j_gene: TRBJ1-2
v_gene: TRBV27

CDR3aa: ASSPTDALWPDTQY
j_gene: TRBJ2-3
v_gene: TRBV18

CDR3aa: ASSNDDTEAF
j_gene: TRBJ1-1
v_gene: TRBV7-8

CDR3aa: SARHGREKLF
j_gene: TRBJ1-4
v_gene: TRBV20-1

CDR3aa: ASSLVLETQY
j_gene: TRBJ2-5
v_gene: TRBV7-6

CDR3aa: ASSSPSGTNTEAF
j_gene: TRBJ1-1
v_gene: TRBV7-6

CDR3aa: ASSSRGVLRGTDTQY
j_gene: TRBJ2-3
v_gene: TRBV7-8

CDR3aa: ASSPTGQVENIQY
j_gene: TRBJ2-4
v_gene: TRBV7-9

CDR3aa: ASKEGEQY
j_gene: TRBJ2-7
v_gene: TRBV2

CDR3aa: ASSFQLPYEQY
j_gene: TRBJ2-7
v_gene: TRBV7-2

CDR3aa: ASSLISGGGEQF
j_gene: TRBJ2-1
v_gene: TRBV4-3

CDR3aa: ASRRPGGVYEQY
j_gene: TRBJ2-7
v_gene: TRBV11-2

CDR3aa: ASTPGRVGELF
j_gene: TRBJ2-2
v_gene: TRBV7-3

CDR3aa: SASMFGKGNTEAF
j_gene: TRBJ1-1
v_gene: TRBV20-1

CDR3aa: AWSVQVLNSPLH
j_gene: TRBJ1-6
v_gene: TRBV30

CDR3aa: SAVTGTPNQPQH
j_gene: TRBJ1-5
v_gene: TRBV20-1

CDR3aa: ASSSSRDRVDYEQY
j_gene: TRBJ2-7
v_gene: TRBV11-3